This entry concerns a single T cell receptor (beta chain). This record comes from a study of Ad26.COV2.S vaccination and SARS-CoV-2 variants. Overall study context: Participants got Ad26.COV2.S intramuscularly, once or twice 56 days apart.

CDR1 KGHDR and CDR2 SFDVKD come from the germline V gene. The CDR3 totals 13 residues. The V end lost 9 bases, the J end lost 7 bases, and 14 bases lay between the germline ends. Treatment of the sample: some 20 received Ad26.COV2.S at low or high dose, single or two shots; roughly five received placebo; per-sample allocation not given. Samples were taken on day 63 after the first vaccine or placebo injection. The donor's status was that of an adult aged 18-55 years in Boston. Here immunoSEQ multiplex PCR was the method, and the copy in TCRdb shows in-frame clones only, minus some. In the table there are hundreds of thousands of clones, about nine tenths of which are singletons.

Sequences were derived from peripheral blood, sampled in a trial of Ad26.COV2.S vaccine versus placebo. The receptor was derived from a person aged 18-60 years who received the Ad26.COV2.S COVID-19 vaccine or a placebo. The chain employs TRBV24-1 and TRBJ2-2; a possible D gene is TRBD1 (6 bases). The CDR3 is CATGTPRGGELFF. In nucleotides, the CDR3 is TGTGCCACCGGGACCCCCAGGGGCGGGGAGCTGTTTTTT.